Below, 20 T cell receptor beta chains from the same sample are listed, as sequenced in a study of graft-versus-host responses after intestinal transplantation. Libraries were prepared by immunoSEQ multiplex PCR; TCRdb keeps only in-frame clonotypes and omits some of them. The sample has some 45,000 clones, about 95% seen once. The sample in question was PBMCs, obtained 335 days after intestinal transplant. These receptors all come from a human patient who received an intestinal transplant, so some T cells may come from the graft donor.

The chain couples TRBV7-2 to TRBJ2-1; a weak D match, TRBD1 (7 bases). V lost 5 bases and J lost 5, with 13 bases in between. This CDR3 is 14 amino acids long. Germline-derived CDR1 and CDR2 are SGHTA and FQGNSA. The CDR3 DNA reads as TGTGCCAGCAGCCCCGGCGGGACAGACAATGAGCAGTTCTTC. Amino acids: CASSPGGTDNEQFF.

The CDR3 here is CASSYTGPRETQYF. For the CDR3, the DNA is TGTGCCAGCAGCTATACCGGGCCTAGGGAGACCCAGTACTTC. The chain recombines TRBV7-9 with TRBJ2-5; D unclear. The V gene lost 4 bases and the J gene lost 5 bases, with 14 bases spanning the gap. The CDR3 has 14 residues. Germline CDR1 reads SEHNR; CDR2 reads FQNEAQ (reference sequence).

Note on this clone: Other DNA sequences in this sample translate to the same CDR3. V usage is TRBV5-6 and J usage is TRBJ1-5; D gene ambiguous. The CDR3 extends over 12 amino acids. Germline V lookup: CDR1 SGHDT, CDR2 YYEEEE. Trimming removed 0 bases from V and 6 bases from J, with 4 bases in between. The CDR3 loop is CASSLGRQPQHF. The DNA for the CDR3 is TGTGCCAGCAGCTTGGGCCGTCAGCCCCAGCATTTT.

The chain couples TRBV11-2 to TRBJ1-2, with a weak D call TRBD1 (5 bases). From germline, CDR1 is SGHAT and CDR2 FQNNGV. The V gene lost 8 bases and the J gene lost 0 bases, with 16 bases spanning the gap. The CDR3 is made up of 15 amino acids. The CDR3 region is CASGAVTQPNYGYTF. The DNA for the CDR3 is TGTGCCAGCGGGGCGGTGACCCAACCTAACTATGGCTACACCTTC.

This clone was picked up one time. The chain carries TRBV6-1 and TRBJ1-1, with 9 bases identical to TRBD1. The length of the CDR3 is 13 residues. Germline values: CDR1 MNHNS, CDR2 SASEGT. The V segment lost 7 bases and the J segment 4 bases; nucleotides outside the gene matches: 4. CDR3 DNA: TGTGCCAGCACTAAACAGGGGGCCACTGAAGCTTTCTTT. Translation gives CASTKQGATEAFF.

CDR3 in amino acids: CASQRGTPTGEQYF. The CDR3 DNA reads TGTGCCAGCCAGAGGGGGACTCCTACAGGGGAGCAGTACTTC. V usage is TRBV2 and J usage is TRBJ2-7; D possibly uses TRBD1 or TRBD2 (6 bases each). The V and J ends lost 8 bases and 7 bases respectively, with 21 bases between them. The germline CDR1 and CDR2 sequences are SNHLY and FYNNEI. The CDR3 sequence is 14 residues long.

This chain links TRBV6-5 with TRBJ1-2; TRBD1 might be the D (6 bases). This CDR3 contains 12 residues. V gave up 5 bases and J gave up 5 bases, with 9 bases separating them. In germline, CDR1 is MNHEY, CDR2 SVGAGI. This CDR3 reads CASSGTGYGYTF. CDR3 DNA sequence: TGTGCCAGCAGTGGAACAGGGTATGGCTACACCTTC.

V gene TRBV11-3 combines with J gene TRBJ2-1, with D hard to call. From germline, CDR1 is SGHNT and CDR2 YENEEA. Trimming took 5 bases from V and 4 from J, leaving 9 bases between them. This CDR3 spans 13 amino acids. The CDR3 nucleotides are TGTGCCAGCAGCCCGAGTGTTTACAATGAGCAGTTCTTC. The encoded protein is CASSPSVYNEQFF.

The chain combines TRBV6-5 with TRBJ1-5; D not resolved. V shed 7 bases and J shed 0 bases, with 10 bases lying between them. The CDR3 loop spans 14 amino acids. Germline assignment: CDR1 MNHEY and CDR2 SVGAGI. The CDR3 loop is CASTPADSNQPQHF. The CDR3 coding sequence is TGTGCCAGCACTCCGGCGGATAGCAATCAGCCCCAGCATTTT.

The J gene is TRBJ2-6, the V gene TRBV19; D unclear. CDR1 and CDR2 (germline): LNHDA, SQIVND (reference sequence). The CDR3 loop spans 18 amino acids. The ends were cut back, 5 bases at V and 5 bases at J, with 22 bases in the middle. CDR3 coding DNA: TGTGCCAGTAGTGACCTCGGAAAATCACAAAGTCGGGCCAACGTCCTGACTTTC. It translates to CASSDLGKSQSRANVLTF.

The chain uses TRBV4-1 and TRBJ2-1, with 12 bases aligning to TRBD1. The CDR3 has 15 residues. Per germline, CDR1 MGHRA and CDR2 YSYEKL. Trimming took 0 bases from V and 9 from J; bases not matched to a gene: 3. In DNA, the CDR3 is TGCGCCAGCAGCCAAGATGGGACAGGGGGCCGTGAGCAGTTCTTC. Translating it yields CASSQDGTGGREQFF.

V usage is TRBV19 and J usage is TRBJ1-1; 9 positions agree with TRBD1. J lost 3 bases, V lost 3 bases, and 8 bases had no gene match. CDR1 is LNHDA and CDR2 is SQIVND in the germline V gene (reference sequence). This CDR3 is 16 amino acids long. CDR3 bases: TGTGCCAGTAGTATTCGTGGACAGGGGAGGGACACTGAAGCTTTCTTT. This encodes CASSIRGQGRDTEAFF.

The chain has TRBV11-3 and TRBJ2-7, with D perhaps matching TRBD2 (6 bases). This CDR3 has 16 residues. Trimming left V 1 base short and J 5 bases short, with 18 bases between. CDR1 and CDR2 from the germline V gene are SGHNT and YENEEA. The CDR3 DNA reads as TGTGCCAGCAGCTTAGCTCGGGACTGCCCCTACAACGAGCAGTACTTC. Translating it yields CASSLARDCPYNEQYF.

The chain couples TRBV7-9 to TRBJ1-6, with 9 nucleotides matching TRBD1. This CDR3 spans 15 amino acids. Germline V CDR1 and CDR2: SEHNR, FQNEAQ (reference sequence). Germline trimming cut 4 bases from V and 10 bases from J; bases unmatched to any gene: 8. CDR3 bases: TGTGCCAGCAGCTCCCGGGACAGGGAAAGATCACCCCTCCACTTT. Its protein is CASSSRDRERSPLHF.

This chain uses TRBV6-5 with TRBJ2-7; 7 nucleotides agree with TRBD2. CDR3 length: 16 amino acids. Germline V lookup: CDR1 MNHEY, CDR2 SVGAGI. J was trimmed by 1 base and V by 0 bases; bases with no gene match: 6. Here the CDR3 DNA reads TGTGCCAGCAGTTACTCGGTCAGGGAGGGGTCCTACGAGCAGTACTTC. The encoded protein is CASSYSVREGSYEQYF.

CDR3 residues: CASRSTGNSYNSPLHF. CDR3 sequence (DNA): TGCGCCAGCAGATCTACCGGGAACTCCTATAATTCACCCCTCCACTTT. This sequence joins TRBV5-1 and TRBJ1-6; D is unclear. The CDR3 sequence is 16 residues long. CDR1 is SGHRS, CDR2 YFSETQ, per germline. The ends were cut back, 5 bases at V and 0 bases at J, with 12 bases in the middle.

The V call is TRBV11-2, the J call TRBJ1-1, with D tentatively TRBD1 (6 bases). The germline CDR1 and CDR2 sequences are SGHAT and FQNNGV. V shed 7 bases and J shed 1 base, with 22 bases lying between them. This CDR3 spans 17 amino acids. CDR3 region: CASTWGAGLSPNTEAFF. In DNA, the CDR3 is TGTGCCAGCACCTGGGGGGCAGGGCTTTCCCCGAACACTGAAGCTTTCTTT.

The V gene is TRBV5-4, the J gene TRBJ1-4, with 9 bases matching TRBD1. The CDR3 is 17 amino acids. Germline V gene data show CDR1 as SGHNT and CDR2 as YYREEE (reference sequence). The J segment lost 0 bases and the V segment lost 2 bases, leaving 5 bases of the junction unmatched. The CDR3 loop reads CASSFGTGIATNEKLFF. Written as DNA, the CDR3 is TGTGCCAGCAGCTTCGGGACAGGGATAGCAACTAATGAAAAACTGTTTTTT.

The chain is built from TRBV7-9 and TRBJ1-6, with D possibly being TRBD1 (6 bases). V was pared by 5 bases and J by 11 bases, with 16 bases between. The CDR3 runs to 14 residues. Looked up from germline, CDR1 is SEHNR and CDR2 is FQNEAQ (reference sequence). CDR3 residues: CASSPDSVWAPLHF. The CDR3 DNA is TGTGCCAGCAGCCCGGACAGCGTCTGGGCACCCCTCCACTTT. Full variable domain (outside the CDR3, taken from reference TRBV7-9 and TRBJ1-6): DTGVSQNPRHKITKRGQNVTFRCDPISEHNRLYWYRQTLGQGPEFLTYFQNEAQLEKSRLLSDRFSAERPKGSFSTLEIQRTEQGDSAMYLCASSPDSVWAPLHFGNGTRLTVT.

The chain employs TRBV30 and TRBJ1-1; weak D call: TRBD1 (5 bases). Germline V CDR1 and CDR2: GTSNPN, SVGIG (reference sequence). The CDR3 consists of 13 residues. V was shortened by 2 bases and J by 5 bases, with 12 bases between the two germline ends. CDR3 sequence (DNA): TGTGCCTGGAGTAAGGGGCGCGGAACTGAAGCTTTCTTT. Translating gives CAWSKGRGTEAFF.